The 11 T cell receptor beta chains below all came from one sample that was sequenced in a study of cytomegalovirus exposure and HLA in healthy donors. Here immunoSEQ multiplex PCR was the method, and the copy in TCRdb shows in-frame clones only, minus some. Found here are about 110,000 clones, about 94% of them singletons; the top ten hold roughly 0.7%. Sequenced: PBMCs. The receptors here all came from a woman between 18 and 29 years old in good health and CMV-seronegative.

The chain uses TRBV2 and TRBJ2-5; tentatively, D is TRBD2 (6 bases). The CDR3 is made up of 12 amino acids. V was cut by 10 bases and J by 3 bases, with 12 bases left in between. CDR1 and CDR2 from the germline V gene are SNHLY and FYNNEI. CDR3 bases: TGTGCCACCGGGGGTGGGGAAGAGACCCAGTACTTC. Protein sequence: CATGGGEETQYF.

The J gene is TRBJ1-4, the V gene TRBV11-2; D call uncertain. CDR3 length: 15 residues. Germline V gives CDR1 SGHAT, CDR2 FQNNGV. Trimming removed 1 base at V and 6 bases at J, with 12 bases between. The DNA of the CDR3 is TGTGCCAGCAGCTTAGTGCGGGATGGGTATGAAAAACTGTTTTTT. Amino acid sequence: CASSLVRDGYEKLFF.

V and J are TRBV6-5 and TRBJ1-5; D is perhaps TRBD1 (6 bases). This CDR3 comprises 14 residues. The germline V and J ends were trimmed by 5 bases and 3 bases, with 11 bases remaining between them. The germline CDR1 and CDR2 sequences are MNHEY and SVGAGI. The CDR3 nucleotides read TGTGCCAGCAGTGAACAGGGACCCAATCAGCCCCAGCATTTT. It specifies CASSEQGPNQPQHF.

This clone was found a few times. The chain is built from TRBV11-3 and TRBJ2-3, with a possible D match to TRBD2 (5 bases). V lost 0 bases, J lost 3 bases, and 7 bases lay in between. Per the germline V gene, CDR1 is SGHNT and CDR2 is YENEEA. CDR3 length equals 14 residues. In DNA, the CDR3 is TGTGCCAGCAGCTTAGACCGGGGTACAGATACGCAGTATTTT. Encoded protein: CASSLDRGTDTQYF.

This chain uses TRBV19 with TRBJ1-4; perhaps TRBD1 as D (6 bases). The germline V and J ends were trimmed by 3 bases and 5 bases, with 16 bases remaining between them. The CDR3 sequence is 16 residues long. Germline CDR1 is LNHDA and CDR2 is SQIVND (reference sequence). The DNA for the CDR3 is TGTGCCAGTAGTATCTGGCTGCGGGGGGCGAATGAAAAACTGTTTTTT. Protein product: CASSIWLRGANEKLFF.

The chain uses TRBV7-3 and TRBJ2-4; D possibly corresponds to TRBD1 (6 bases). CDR3 length: 13 residues. Germline CDR1 reads SGHTA; CDR2 reads FQGTGA. V lost 4 bases and J lost 9, with 13 bases in between. CDR3 sequence: CASSSQGGGIQYF. CDR3 in DNA: TGTGCCAGCAGCTCACAGGGTGGGGGCATTCAGTACTTC.

The J gene is TRBJ2-7, the V gene TRBV9; weak D call: TRBD1 (6 bases). The CDR3 loop spans 14 amino acids. Germline V lookup: CDR1 SGDLS, CDR2 YYNGEE. Trimming left V 3 bases short and J 1 base short, with 11 bases between. The DNA for the CDR3 is TGTGCCAGCAGCGCGGCCGGACAGTCCTACGAGCAGTACTTC. Residues: CASSAAGQSYEQYF.

The V gene is TRBV6-6, the J gene TRBJ2-3; 8 nucleotides align to TRBD2. This CDR3 contains 15 residues. CDR1 is MNHNY and CDR2 is SVGAGI in the germline V gene (reference sequence). Trimming cost V 6 bases and J 3 bases; bases outside gene matches: 8. The CDR3 nucleotides are TGTGCCAGCAGGGACGGGGGGGGGCCTACAGATACGCAGTATTTT. It is translated as CASRDGGGPTDTQYF.

CDR3 sequence reads: CASSLDRGNTEAFF. For the CDR3, the DNA is TGTGCCAGCAGTTTGGACCGGGGGAACACTGAAGCTTTCTTT. The chain couples TRBV7-9 to TRBJ1-1; no clear D. This CDR3 contains 14 residues. From germline, CDR1 is SEHNR and CDR2 FQNEAQ (reference sequence). V was pared by 6 bases and J by 1 base, with 12 bases between.

This clone was picked up one time. CDR3 sequence (DNA): TGCGCCAGCAGCCAACCGGGACAGGGGATCATTAATGAAAAACTGTTTTTT. Its protein product is CASSQPGQGIINEKLFF. The genes are TRBV4-1 and TRBJ1-4; 10 bases line up with TRBD1. The length of the CDR3 is 17 residues. Germline CDR1 reads MGHRA; CDR2 reads YSYEKL. V lost 2 bases, J lost 4 bases, and 7 bases stayed unmatched.

This chain joins TRBV7-8 and TRBJ2-5, with D possibly being TRBD2 (6 bases). Germline CDR1 is SGHVS and CDR2 is FQNEAQ. CDR3 length equals 15 residues. V was shortened by 0 bases and J by 4 bases, with 12 bases between the two germline ends. The DNA of the CDR3 is TGTGCCAGCAGCTTAGCGCTAGGAGGGGCAGAGACCCAGTACTTC. It translates to CASSLALGGAETQYF.